The rows below give T cell receptor beta chains drawn from one sample of a study of neoadjuvant nivolumab and ipilimumab in lung cancer. Clones were sequenced by immunoSEQ multiplex PCR, and TCRdb holds only the in-frame ones, with some missing. The repertoire consists of 8,000 to 9,500 clones, with roughly 83% occurring once and the leading ten covering about 6.2%. The sequenced sample was adjacent normal lung tissue, obtained after neoadjuvant nivolumab, alone or with ipilimumab, at or shortly before surgery. These receptors came from an adult with non-small cell lung cancer. Both conserved end residues are part of each CDR3. A D gene is named only where the DNA matches it firmly. The size entry is marked missing in some rows and otherwise reads once, few, many or a size class.

D,J,V,size,CDR3,DNA
TRBD1,TRBJ2-7,TRBV5-1,NA,CASSSTGGYEQYF,TGCGCCAGCAGCTCAACAGGGGGCTACGAGCAGTACTTC
TRBD1,TRBJ2-5,TRBV15,NA,CATSRDREETQYF,TGTGCCACCAGCAGGGACAGGGAAGAGACCCAGTACTTC
NA,TRBJ1-1,TRBV11-2,NA,CASSLEAFEAEAFF,TGTGCCAGCAGCTTAGAGGCGTTTGAAGCTGAAGCTTTCTTT
NA,TRBJ1-6,TRBV7-2,NA,CASSLNRSYNSPLHF,TGTGCCAGCAGCCTAAACCGCTCCTATAATTCACCCCTCCACTTT
TRBD1,TRBJ2-5,TRBV30,NA,CAWSSGTGGAQETQYF,TGTGCCTGGAGTTCCGGGACAGGGGGCGCGCAGGAGACCCAGTACTTC
TRBD1,TRBJ2-7,TRBV5-4,NA,CASSLTRGQWDEQYF,TGTGCCAGCAGCTTGACCAGGGGGCAGTGGGACGAGCAGTACTTC
NA,TRBJ1-4,TRBV7-9,NA,CASSFSTETNEKLFF,TGTGCCAGCAGCTTTTCGACAGAAACTAATGAAAAACTGTTTTTT
NA,TRBJ1-1,TRBV5-6,NA,CASSLDWETNTEAFF,TGTGCCAGCAGCTTGGATTGGGAAACGAACACTGAAGCTTTCTTT
TRBD1,TRBJ1-2,TRBV5-6,few,CASRYRDREGYTF,TGTGCCAGCAGGTACCGGGACAGGGAGGGCTACACCTTC
NA,TRBJ2-3,TRBV6-1,few,CASSDWALYTQYF,TGTGCCAGCAGTGATTGGGCCCTATATACGCAGTATTTT
NA,TRBJ1-4,TRBV4-1,NA,CASSLSGEREKLFF,TGCGCCAGCAGCCTTAGTGGGGAGAGGGAAAAACTGTTTTTT
NA,TRBJ2-2,TRBV27,few,CASSTLPGLNTGELFF,TGTGCCAGCAGTACCTTACCGGGCTTGAACACCGGGGAGCTGTTTTTT
NA,TRBJ1-2,TRBV7-2,NA,CASSLLGTDGYTF,TGTGCCAGCAGCTTATTAGGGACGGATGGCTACACCTTC
NA,TRBJ2-7,TRBV29-1,NA,CSAAGSYEQYF,TGCAGCGCCGCGGGTTCCTACGAGCAGTACTTC
TRBD1,TRBJ2-7,TRBV15,NA,CATSRSGTGGREQYF,TGTGCCACCAGCAGAAGCGGGACAGGGGGCAGGGAGCAGTACTTC
NA,TRBJ1-6,TRBV19,NA,CASSSLGNSPLHF,TGTGCCAGTAGTTCTCTCGGTAATTCACCCCTCCACTTT
NA,TRBJ1-1,TRBV5-1,NA,CASSWAGDGYTEAFF,TGCGCCAGCAGCTGGGCAGGGGATGGATACACTGAAGCTTTCTTT
TRBD1,TRBJ2-4,TRBV11-1,NA,CASSHVGQAHIQYF,TGTGCCAGCAGCCACGTGGGACAGGCCCACATTCAGTACTTC
NA,TRBJ1-1,TRBV9,NA,CASSVVRGNTEAFF,TGTGCCAGCAGCGTAGTGAGGGGAAACACTGAAGCTTTCTTT
NA,TRBJ2-3,TRBV12-5,NA,CASSNTARTDTQYF,TGTGCTAGCAGTAATACAGCTCGGACAGATACGCAGTATTTT
TRBD2,TRBJ2-1,TRBV5-1,NA,CASNLAGEDNEQFF,TGCGCCAGCAACCTAGCGGGGGAAGACAATGAGCAGTTCTTC
NA,TRBJ2-6,TRBV19,NA,CASSTTYRTRVTRANVLTF,TGTGCCAGTAGTACAACCTACAGGACACGGGTCACTAGGGCCAACGTCCTGACTTTC
TRBD2,TRBJ2-2,TRBV5-1,NA,CASSLSSGSNTGELFF,TGCGCCAGCAGCTTGTCTAGCGGCTCGAACACCGGGGAGCTGTTTTTT
NA,TRBJ1-6,TRBV5-1,NA,CASSPDRVVALHF,TGCGCCAGCAGCCCGGACAGAGTAGTAGCCCTCCACTTT
TRBD1,TRBJ2-1,TRBV18,NA,CASSPLGTGHNEQFF,TGTGCCAGCTCACCATTAGGGACAGGGCACAATGAGCAGTTCTTC
NA,TRBJ1-2,TRBV4-1,NA,CASSQVISLNWRGYTF,TGCGCCAGCAGCCAAGTAATCTCGCTCAACTGGAGGGGCTACACCTTC
NA,TRBJ2-1,TRBV5-1,few,CASSAVKEYNEQFF,TGCGCCAGCAGCGCAGTAAAGGAATACAATGAGCAGTTCTTC
NA,TRBJ2-1,TRBV7-9,NA,CASTLYDEQFF,TGTGCCAGCACCCTATATGATGAGCAGTTCTTC
NA,TRBJ2-2,TRBV30,NA,CAWRGQPEAGELFF,TGTGCCTGGAGAGGACAGCCCGAGGCCGGGGAGCTGTTTTTT
TRBD1,TRBJ2-5,TRBV7-7,NA,CASTTNRGETQYF,TGTGCTAGCACCACTAACAGGGGGGAGACCCAGTACTTC
TRBD1,TRBJ2-7,TRBV18,NA,CASSQNRQGGSYEQYF,TGTGCCAGCTCACAGAATCGACAGGGGGGAAGCTACGAGCAGTACTTC
NA,TRBJ1-4,TRBV29-1,NA,CSFLRSGTNEKLFF,TGCAGCTTCCTCAGGTCAGGAACTAATGAAAAACTGTTTTTT
NA,TRBJ2-3,TRBV16,NA,CASSQIAGTDTQYF,TGTGCCAGCAGCCAAATCGCGGGTACAGATACGCAGTATTTT
NA,TRBJ2-5,TRBV19,NA,CASSKGQGQETQYF,TGTGCCAGTAGTAAGGGGCAGGGACAAGAGACCCAGTACTTC
NA,TRBJ2-7,TRBV5-4,NA,CASSLGAGPSSEQYF,TGTGCCAGCAGCTTGGGGGCAGGGCCATCCTCCGAGCAGTACTTC
NA,TRBJ1-5,TRBV7-9,NA,CASSLFNQPQHF,TGTGCCAGCAGCTTGTTTAATCAGCCCCAGCATTTT
TRBD1,TRBJ1-2,TRBV6-5,NA,CASSLGQGLDYGYTF,TGTGCCAGCAGTCTAGGACAGGGGCTCGACTATGGCTACACCTTC